This T cell receptor beta chain came from a study of tumour-infiltrating T cells in Burkitt lymphoma. This clone showed up just a few times. This CDR3 comprises 16 residues. Germline trimming cut 0 bases from V and 4 bases from J; bases unmatched to any gene: 5. Germline V gene data show CDR1 as MGHRA and CDR2 as YSYEKL. Profiled with immunoSEQ multiplex PCR; TCRdb holds only in-frame clones, not every one. The table includes about 46,000 clones, around a third detected once. The receptor comes from a human donor with Burkitt lymphoma. This rearrangement joins TRBV4-1 to TRBJ2-7, with TRBD2 matching over 11 bases. Sequencing used tumor tissue. The CDR3 nucleotides are TGCGCCAGCAGCCAAGAATTGACTAGCGGGGTGTACGAGCAGTACTTC. Protein sequence: CASSQELTSGVYEQYF.